Below are 13 T cell receptor beta chains sequenced from a single sample in a study of blood T cell repertoires in COVID-19. Using immunoSEQ multiplex PCR, the repertoire was profiled, and TCRdb retains in-frame clones only, with some absent. The table records about 110,000 clones, approximately 80% of them present only once. The sample was peripheral blood. The receptors here all came from a woman older than 75 with active or convalescent COVID-19.

This chain links TRBV28 with TRBJ2-1; D may be TRBD2 (6 bases). The CDR3 loop spans 16 amino acids. Trimming shortened V by 8 bases and J by 0 bases, and 17 bases separated the two germline ends. Looked up from germline, CDR1 is MDHEN and CDR2 is SYDVKM. CDR3 amino acids: CASAAGAGSSYNEQFF. In DNA, the CDR3 is TGTGCCAGCGCCGCCGGCGCGGGGAGCTCCTACAATGAGCAGTTCTTC.

The CDR3 protein is CASSPPGQGNTEAFF. The CDR3, as DNA: TGTGCCAGCTCACCTCCGGGACAGGGTAACACTGAAGCTTTCTTT. The V call is TRBV18, the J call TRBJ1-1; 9 bases map to TRBD1. Trimming cost V 3 bases and J 2 bases; bases outside gene matches: 4. CDR3 size: 15 residues. Germline-derived CDR1 and CDR2 are KGHSH and LQKENI.

The rearrangement uses TRBV30 and TRBJ2-1; D is ambiguous. The CDR3 spans 11 residues. V lost 3 bases to trimming and J lost 8 bases, with 8 bases between them. Germline V CDR1 and CDR2: GTSNPN, SVGIG (reference sequence). The chain's CDR3 is CAWRADYEQFF. The CDR3 DNA follows: TGTGCCTGGAGGGCTGACTATGAGCAGTTCTTC. Full variable domain (remainder filled in from reference TRBV30 and TRBJ2-1): SQTIHQWPATLVQPVGSPLSLECTVEGTSNPNLYWYRQAAGRGLQLLFYSVGIGQISSEVPQNLSASRPQDRQFILSSKKLLLSDSGFYLCAWRADYEQFFGPGTRLTVL.

The chain joins TRBV5-1 to TRBJ2-1; TRBD2 matches at 9 bases. After removal of 6 bases from V and 5 bases from J, the junction contained 12 bases not matched to a gene. The CDR3 spans 16 residues. The germline V gene has CDR1 SGHRS and CDR2 YFSETQ. The CDR3 DNA sequence: TGCGCCAGCACCCCGGCCGGGGGACTAGCACACAATGAGCAGTTCTTC. Translating it yields CASTPAGGLAHNEQFF.

This clone came up a few times. The V call is TRBV28, the J call TRBJ2-2; the match to TRBD2 covers 12 bases. Germline CDR1 and CDR2: MDHEN and SYDVKM. The trim removed 4 bases at V and 7 bases at J, leaving 7 bases unmatched. The CDR3 consists of 16 residues. As DNA, the CDR3 is TGTGCCAGCAGTTCTTCTAGCGGGAGGGAAGGCGGGGAGCTGTTTTTT. It is translated as CASSSSSGREGGELFF.

J is TRBJ1-5 and V is TRBV19; D is possibly TRBD1 (5 bases). V lost 6 bases to trimming and J lost 6 bases, with 15 bases between them. Germline V CDR1 and CDR2: LNHDA, SQIVND (reference sequence). The CDR3 runs 14 residues. CDR3 protein: CASSDSLWGQPQHF. Written as DNA, the CDR3 is TGTGCCAGTAGCGACAGCCTCTGGGGTCAGCCCCAGCATTTT. Supplemented by reference TRBV19 and TRBJ1-5, the full variable domain reads DGGITQSPKYLFRKEGQNVTLSCEQNLNHDAMYWYRQDPGQGLRLIYYSQIVNDFQKGDIAEGYSVSREKKESFPLTVTSAQKNPTAFYLCASSDSLWGQPQHFGDGTRLSIL.

This rearrangement joins TRBV5-4 to TRBJ2-1, with TRBD2 matching 8 bases. Germline CDR1 and CDR2: SGHNT and YYREEE (reference sequence). The CDR3 has 15 amino acids. V gave up 2 bases and J gave up 7 bases; unmatched junction bases: 8. CDR3 in DNA: TGTGCCAGCAGCTTAGGTCCGGGACTAGGTAATGAGCAGTTCTTC. It translates to CASSLGPGLGNEQFF. Complete variable domain (other parts from reference TRBV5-4 and TRBJ2-1): ETGVTQSPTHLIKTRGQQVTLRCSSQSGHNTVSWYQQALGQGPQFIFQYYREEENGRGNFPPRFSGLQFPNYSSELNVNALELDDSALYLCASSLGPGLGNEQFFGPGTRLTVL.

The J gene is TRBJ2-3, the V gene TRBV5-1; D is uncertain. Germline CDR1 is SGHRS and CDR2 is YFSETQ. Trimming removed 5 bases at V and 0 bases at J, with 10 bases between. The CDR3 loop spans 14 amino acids. CDR3 residues: CASREMSSTDTQYF. CDR3 DNA sequence: TGCGCCAGCAGGGAGATGAGTAGCACAGATACGCAGTATTTT. Full variable domain (missing parts from reference TRBV5-1 and TRBJ2-3): KAGVTQTPRYLIKTRGQQVTLSCSPISGHRSVSWYQQTPGQGLQFLFEYFSETQRNKGNFPGRFSGRQFSNSRSEMNVSTLELGDSALYLCASREMSSTDTQYFGPGTRLTVL.

V usage is TRBV11-2 and J usage is TRBJ2-7; 8 nucleotides align to TRBD1. Germline V gives CDR1 SGHAT, CDR2 FQNNGV. The J segment lost 3 bases and the V segment lost 7 bases, leaving 8 bases of the junction unmatched. The CDR3 spans 14 residues. CDR3 sequence reads: CASTLGDRSYEQYF. CDR3 nucleotide sequence: TGTGCCAGCACCCTGGGGGACAGGAGCTACGAGCAGTACTTC.

CDR3 amino acids: CASARDSRGPTYGYTF. In nucleotides, the CDR3 is TGTGCCAGCGCCCGGGACAGTCGCGGGCCGACCTATGGCTACACCTTC. This chain connects TRBV7-2 to TRBJ1-2; 7 positions agree with TRBD1. Germline V gene lookup returns CDR1 SGHTA and CDR2 FQGNSA. The ends lost 8 bases at V and 4 bases at J; junction bases unmatched: 16. The length of the CDR3 is 16 residues.

The V call is TRBV7-9, the J call TRBJ2-7; the match to TRBD2 covers 14 bases. The CDR3 covers 15 residues. J lost 5 bases, V lost 5 bases, and 5 bases had no gene match. Per the germline V gene, CDR1 is SEHNR and CDR2 is FQNEAQ (reference sequence). The CDR3 reads CASSLGTSGSDEQYF. CDR3 nucleotides: TGTGCCAGCAGCCTAGGGACTAGCGGGAGCGACGAGCAGTACTTC.

This clone was observed at least ten times. The chain uses TRBV28 and TRBJ2-3; 11 nucleotides line up with TRBD1. Germline lookup yields CDR1 MDHEN and CDR2 SYDVKM. The CDR3 spans 14 residues. Trimming at V came to 6 bases and at J to 4 bases, leaving 3 bases not matched to a gene. The chain's CDR3 is CASSPGQGADTQYF. The CDR3 DNA sequence: TGTGCCAGCAGCCCGGGACAGGGGGCAGATACGCAGTATTTT.

V gene TRBV7-9 combines with J gene TRBJ1-1, with 8 bases aligning to TRBD1. Germline V lookup: CDR1 SEHNR, CDR2 FQNEAQ (reference sequence). The V gene end was trimmed by 2 bases and the J gene end by 0 bases; junction bases not matched to a gene: 8. This CDR3 is built from 17 residues. In DNA, the CDR3 is TGTGCCAGCAGCTTATTGGGGACAGGTTCGATGAACACTGAAGCTTTCTTT. Translation gives CASSLLGTGSMNTEAFF.